The clone carrying this T cell receptor (beta chain) has a single count. The antigen remains undetermined. The data were obtained in a study of T cells in localized non-small cell lung cancer. Notes on the study in general: Overall survival was longer when the density of T cells in the blood was higher. Researchers found a median roughly 50 of the top 100 tumor clones in adjacent lung. Heterogeneity remains possible because sequencing was limited to only one tumor region. Among the tissues sampled, uninvolved adjacent lung had the highest T cell clonality, above tumor.

Some clones are missing from TCRdb's copy, which holds only in-frame ones; the method was immunoSEQ multiplex PCR. The profile shows 55,000 to 80,000 clones, roughly four fifths of them singletons. V was pared by 5 bases and J by 11 bases, with 8 bases of the junction left unmatched. Germline V gene sequence: CDR1 SEHNR, CDR2 FQNEAQ (reference sequence). CDR3 size: 12 residues. The receptor's source is a female donor of 60 years or more with stage I lung adenocarcinoma. Specimen: peripheral blood, collected before any cancer treatment. V and J are TRBV7-9 and TRBJ1-1, with 7 bases matching TRBD1. The CDR3 loop is CASSDREEGAFF. The CDR3 DNA reads as TGTGCCAGCAGCGACAGGGAGGAAGGCGCTTTCTTT.